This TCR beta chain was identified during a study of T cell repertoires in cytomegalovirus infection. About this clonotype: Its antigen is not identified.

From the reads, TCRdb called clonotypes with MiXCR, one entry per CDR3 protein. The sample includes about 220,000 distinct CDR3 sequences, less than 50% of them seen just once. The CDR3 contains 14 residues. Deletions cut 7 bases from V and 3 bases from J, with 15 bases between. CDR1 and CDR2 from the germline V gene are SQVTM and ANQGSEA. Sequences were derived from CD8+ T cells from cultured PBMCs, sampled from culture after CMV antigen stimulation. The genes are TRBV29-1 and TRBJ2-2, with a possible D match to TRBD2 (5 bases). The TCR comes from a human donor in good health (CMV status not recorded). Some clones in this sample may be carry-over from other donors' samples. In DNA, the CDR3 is TGCAGCGCTGGGGAGTGGATGGACACCGGGGAGCTGTTTTTT. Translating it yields CSAGEWMDTGELFF.